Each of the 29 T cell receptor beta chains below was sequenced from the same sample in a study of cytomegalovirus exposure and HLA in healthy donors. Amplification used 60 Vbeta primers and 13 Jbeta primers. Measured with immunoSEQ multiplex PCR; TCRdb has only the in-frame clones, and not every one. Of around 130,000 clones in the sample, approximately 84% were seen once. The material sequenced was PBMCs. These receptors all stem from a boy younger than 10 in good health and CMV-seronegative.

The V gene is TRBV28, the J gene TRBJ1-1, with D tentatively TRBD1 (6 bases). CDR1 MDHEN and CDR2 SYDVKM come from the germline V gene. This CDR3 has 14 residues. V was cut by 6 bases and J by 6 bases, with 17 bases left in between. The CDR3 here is CASSQGGGRAEAFF. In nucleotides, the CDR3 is TGTGCCAGCAGCCAAGGGGGGGGCAGGGCTGAAGCTTTCTTT. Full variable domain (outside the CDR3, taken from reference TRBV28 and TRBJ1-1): DVKVTQSSRYLVKRTGEKVFLECVQDMDHENMFWYRQDPGLGLRLIYFSYDVKMKEKGDIPEGYSVSREKKERFSLILESASTNQTSMYLCASSQGGGRAEAFFGQGTRLTVV.

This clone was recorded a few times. The CDR3 sequence: CASSLGGTGKLDTQYF. Written as DNA, the CDR3 is TGTGCCAGCAGCTTAGGCGGGACAGGGAAATTAGATACGCAGTATTTT. The chain joins TRBV11-1 to TRBJ2-3, with 9 bases lining up with TRBD1. Trimming removed 1 base from V and 5 bases from J; junction bases left unmatched: 7. The CDR3 length is 16 residues. CDR1 and CDR2 (germline): SGHAT, FQDESV (reference sequence).

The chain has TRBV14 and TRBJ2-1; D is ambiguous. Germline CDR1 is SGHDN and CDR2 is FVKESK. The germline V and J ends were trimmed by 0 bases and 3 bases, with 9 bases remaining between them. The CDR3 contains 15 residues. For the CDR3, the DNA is TGTGCCAGCAGCCAAGATCCCACAGACTACAATGAGCAGTTCTTC. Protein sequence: CASSQDPTDYNEQFF.

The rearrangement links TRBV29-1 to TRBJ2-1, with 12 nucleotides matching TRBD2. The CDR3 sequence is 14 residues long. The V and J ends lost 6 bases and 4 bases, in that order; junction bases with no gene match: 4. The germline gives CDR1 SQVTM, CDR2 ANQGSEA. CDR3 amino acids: CSVFLAGGYNEQFF. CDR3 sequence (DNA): TGCAGCGTGTTTCTAGCGGGAGGGTACAATGAGCAGTTCTTC.

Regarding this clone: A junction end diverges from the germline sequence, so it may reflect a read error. The CDR3 DNA reads as TGCGCCAGCAGCTTGGACGGACTAGCGGGGTTATTC. Residues: CASSLDGLAGLF. The V gene is TRBV5-1, the J gene TRBJ2-7; 12 nucleotides match TRBD2. CDR1 is SGHRS and CDR2 is YFSETQ in the germline V gene. CDR3 size: 12 residues.

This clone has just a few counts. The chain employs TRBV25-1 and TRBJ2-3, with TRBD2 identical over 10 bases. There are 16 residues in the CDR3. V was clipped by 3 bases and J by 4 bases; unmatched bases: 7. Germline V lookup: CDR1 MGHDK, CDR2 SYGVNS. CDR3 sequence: CASSEASGSLADTQYF. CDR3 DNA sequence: TGTGCCAGCAGTGAGGCTAGCGGGAGTTTGGCAGATACGCAGTATTTT.

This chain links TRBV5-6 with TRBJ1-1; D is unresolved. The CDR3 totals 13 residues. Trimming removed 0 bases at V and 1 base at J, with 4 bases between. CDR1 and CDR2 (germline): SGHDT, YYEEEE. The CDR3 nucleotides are TGTGCCAGCAGCTTGGCGGGGAACACTGAAGCTTTCTTT. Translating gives CASSLAGNTEAFF.

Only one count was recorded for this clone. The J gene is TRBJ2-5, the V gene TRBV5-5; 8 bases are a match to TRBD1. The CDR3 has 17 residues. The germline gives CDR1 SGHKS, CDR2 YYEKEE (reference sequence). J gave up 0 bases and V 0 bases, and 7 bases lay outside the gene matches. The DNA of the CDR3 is TGTGCCAGCAGCTTGGGGTGGCGACAGGGGAACCAAGAGACCCAGTACTTC. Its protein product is CASSLGWRQGNQETQYF.

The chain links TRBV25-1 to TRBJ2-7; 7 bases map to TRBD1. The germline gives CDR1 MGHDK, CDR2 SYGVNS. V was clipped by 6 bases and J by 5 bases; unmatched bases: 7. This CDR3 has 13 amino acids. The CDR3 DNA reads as TGTGCCAGCAGGGGACAGACACGCGACGAGCAGTACTTC. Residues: CASRGQTRDEQYF.

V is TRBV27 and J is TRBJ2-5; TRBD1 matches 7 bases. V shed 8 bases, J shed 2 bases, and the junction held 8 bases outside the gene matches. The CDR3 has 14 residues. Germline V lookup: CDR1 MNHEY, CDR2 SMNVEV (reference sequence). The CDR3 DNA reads TGTGCCAGCGGACAGGTTGGGTATCAAGAGACCCAGTACTTC. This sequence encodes CASGQVGYQETQYF.

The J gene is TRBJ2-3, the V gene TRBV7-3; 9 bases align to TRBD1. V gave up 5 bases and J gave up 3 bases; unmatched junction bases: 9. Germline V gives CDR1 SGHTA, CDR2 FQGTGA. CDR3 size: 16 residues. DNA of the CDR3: TGTGCCAGCAGCCCTGGACAGGGGATTGCGACAGATACGCAGTATTTT. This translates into CASSPGQGIATDTQYF.

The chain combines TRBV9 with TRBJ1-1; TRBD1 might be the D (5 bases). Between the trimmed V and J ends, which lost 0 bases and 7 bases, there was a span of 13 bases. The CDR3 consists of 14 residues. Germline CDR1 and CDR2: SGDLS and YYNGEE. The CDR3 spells CASSVGWGASEAFF. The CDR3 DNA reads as TGTGCCAGCAGCGTAGGGTGGGGCGCCAGTGAAGCTTTCTTT.

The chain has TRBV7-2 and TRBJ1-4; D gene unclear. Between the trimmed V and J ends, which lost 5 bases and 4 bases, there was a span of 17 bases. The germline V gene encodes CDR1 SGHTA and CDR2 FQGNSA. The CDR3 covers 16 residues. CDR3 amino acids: CASSPTFRRSNEKLFF. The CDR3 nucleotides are TGTGCCAGCAGCCCCACCTTTCGCCGCAGTAATGAAAAACTGTTTTTT. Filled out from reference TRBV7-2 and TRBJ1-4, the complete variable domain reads GAGVSQSPSNKVTEKGKDVELRCDPISGHTALYWYRQSLGQGLEFLIYFQGNSAPDKSGLPSDRFSAERTGGSVSTLTIQRTQQEDSAVYLCASSPTFRRSNEKLFFGSGTQLSVL.

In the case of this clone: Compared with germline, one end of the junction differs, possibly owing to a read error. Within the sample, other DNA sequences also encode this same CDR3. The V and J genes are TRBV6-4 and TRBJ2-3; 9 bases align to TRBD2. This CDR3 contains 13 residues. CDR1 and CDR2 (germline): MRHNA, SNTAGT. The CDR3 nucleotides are TGTGCTAGCAGTGACTCGACTAGCGGTAGGCAGTATTTT. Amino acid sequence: CASSDSTSGRQYF.

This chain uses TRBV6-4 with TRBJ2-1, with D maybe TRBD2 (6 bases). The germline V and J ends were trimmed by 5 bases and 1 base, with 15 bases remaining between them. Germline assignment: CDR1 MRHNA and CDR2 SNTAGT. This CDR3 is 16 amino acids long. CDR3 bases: TGTGCCAGCAGTTTAGGGTTCCGGGAGTCCTACAATGAGCAGTTCTTC. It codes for CASSLGFRESYNEQFF.

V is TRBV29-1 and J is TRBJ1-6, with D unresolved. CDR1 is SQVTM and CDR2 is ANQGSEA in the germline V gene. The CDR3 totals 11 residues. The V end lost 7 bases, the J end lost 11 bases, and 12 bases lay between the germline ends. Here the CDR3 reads CSEEGRAPLHF. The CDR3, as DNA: TGCAGCGAGGAAGGGCGGGCACCCCTCCACTTT.

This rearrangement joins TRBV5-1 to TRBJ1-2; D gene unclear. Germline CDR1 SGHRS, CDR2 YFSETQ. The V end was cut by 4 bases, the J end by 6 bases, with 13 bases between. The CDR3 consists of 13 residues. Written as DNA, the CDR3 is TGCGCCAGCAGCCCGAGGACTGCTAATGGCTACACCTTC. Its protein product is CASSPRTANGYTF.

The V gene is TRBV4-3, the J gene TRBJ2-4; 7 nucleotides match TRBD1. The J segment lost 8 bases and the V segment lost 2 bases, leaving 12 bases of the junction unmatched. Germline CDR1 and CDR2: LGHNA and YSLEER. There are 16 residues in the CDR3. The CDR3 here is CASSQSARGTEDIQYF. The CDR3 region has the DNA TGCGCCAGCAGCCAATCCGCAAGGGGGACAGAAGACATTCAGTACTTC.

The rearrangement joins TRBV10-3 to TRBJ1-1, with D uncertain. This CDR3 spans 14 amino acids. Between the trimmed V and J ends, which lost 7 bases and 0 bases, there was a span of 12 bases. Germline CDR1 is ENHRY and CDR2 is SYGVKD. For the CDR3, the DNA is TGTGCCATCAATGACCCAGGATTGAACACTGAAGCTTTCTTT. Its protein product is CAINDPGLNTEAFF.

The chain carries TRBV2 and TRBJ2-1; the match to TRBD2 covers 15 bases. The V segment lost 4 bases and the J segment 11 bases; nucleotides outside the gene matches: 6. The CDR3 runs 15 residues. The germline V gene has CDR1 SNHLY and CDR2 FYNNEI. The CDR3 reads CASSGTSGGAGKQFF. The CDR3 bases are TGTGCCAGCAGTGGGACTAGCGGGGGGGCGGGAAAGCAGTTCTTC.

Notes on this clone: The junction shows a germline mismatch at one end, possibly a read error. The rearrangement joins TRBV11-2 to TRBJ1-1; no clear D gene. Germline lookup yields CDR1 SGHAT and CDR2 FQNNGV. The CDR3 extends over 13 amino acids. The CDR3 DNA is TGTGCCAGCAGCTTAATGCGGAACGCTGAAGCTTTCTTT. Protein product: CASSLMRNAEAFF.

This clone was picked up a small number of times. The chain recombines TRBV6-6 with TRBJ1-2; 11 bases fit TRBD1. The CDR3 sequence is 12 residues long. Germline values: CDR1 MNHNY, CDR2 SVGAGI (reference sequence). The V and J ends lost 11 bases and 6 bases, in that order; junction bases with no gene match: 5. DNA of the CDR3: TGTGCCGGCGGGACAGGGGGGGATGGCTACACCTTC. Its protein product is CAGGTGGDGYTF.

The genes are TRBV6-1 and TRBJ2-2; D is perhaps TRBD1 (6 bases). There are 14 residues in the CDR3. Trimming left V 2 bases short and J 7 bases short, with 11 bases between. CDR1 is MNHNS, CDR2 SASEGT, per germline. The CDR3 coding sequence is TGTGCCAGCAGTGAATGGCAGGGGTACGGGGAGCTGTTTTTT. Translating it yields CASSEWQGYGELFF.

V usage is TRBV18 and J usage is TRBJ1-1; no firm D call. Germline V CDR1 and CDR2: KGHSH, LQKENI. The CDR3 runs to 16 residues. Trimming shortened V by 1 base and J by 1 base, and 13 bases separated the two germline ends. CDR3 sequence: CASSPLERKGNTEAFF. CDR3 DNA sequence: TGTGCCAGCTCACCACTGGAGCGGAAGGGGAACACTGAAGCTTTCTTT.

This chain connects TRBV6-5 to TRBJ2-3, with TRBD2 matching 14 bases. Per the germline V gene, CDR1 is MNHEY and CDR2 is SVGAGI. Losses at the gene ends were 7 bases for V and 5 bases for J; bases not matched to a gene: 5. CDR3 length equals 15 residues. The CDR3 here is CASTRLAGGIDTQYF. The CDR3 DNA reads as TGTGCCAGCACAAGACTAGCGGGAGGGATAGATACGCAGTATTTT.

The CDR3, as DNA: TGTGCCACCAGCAGAGCCGAGGACAGGGCAGGCGCTTTCTTT. This gives the protein CATSRAEDRAGAFF. The chain uses TRBV15 and TRBJ1-1, with 8 bases fitting TRBD1. The germline V gene encodes CDR1 LNHNV and CDR2 YYDKDF (reference sequence). V lost 1 base to trimming and J lost 11 bases; unmatched junction nucleotides: 9. There are 14 residues in the CDR3.

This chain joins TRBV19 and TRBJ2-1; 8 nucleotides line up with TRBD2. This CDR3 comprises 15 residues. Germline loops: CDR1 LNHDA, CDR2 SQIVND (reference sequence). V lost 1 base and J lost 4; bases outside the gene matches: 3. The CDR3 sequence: CASSIGTGGYNEQFF. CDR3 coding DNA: TGTGCCAGTAGTATAGGAACGGGAGGGTACAATGAGCAGTTCTTC. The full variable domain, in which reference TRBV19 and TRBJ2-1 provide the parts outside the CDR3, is DGGITQSPKYLFRKEGQNVTLSCEQNLNHDAMYWYRQDPGQGLRLIYYSQIVNDFQKGDIAEGYSVSREKKESFPLTVTSAQKNPTAFYLCASSIGTGGYNEQFFGPGTRLTVL.

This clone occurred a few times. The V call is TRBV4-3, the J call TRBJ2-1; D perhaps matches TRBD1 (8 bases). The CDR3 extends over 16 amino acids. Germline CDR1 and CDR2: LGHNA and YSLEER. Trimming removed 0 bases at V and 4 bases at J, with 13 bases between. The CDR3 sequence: CASSQDPQGGYNEQFF. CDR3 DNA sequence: TGCGCCAGCAGCCAAGATCCACAGGGGGGGTACAATGAGCAGTTCTTC.

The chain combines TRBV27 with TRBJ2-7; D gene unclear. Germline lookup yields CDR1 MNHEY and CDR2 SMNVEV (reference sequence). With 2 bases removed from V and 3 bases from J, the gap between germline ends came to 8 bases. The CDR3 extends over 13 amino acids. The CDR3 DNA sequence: TGTGCCAGCAGTTTAACAGCCTTCTACGAGCAGTACTTC. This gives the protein CASSLTAFYEQYF.